Presented here are 17 T cell receptor beta chains from one specimen sequenced in a study of cytomegalovirus exposure and HLA in healthy donors (dated by TCRdb to 2016 to 2017). Libraries were prepared through the immunoSEQ multiplex PCR assay. For the multiplex PCR, a mixture combining 60 forward primers for TCR Vbeta segments and 13 reverse primers for TCR Jbeta segments was used. The table was pulled from immuneACCESS by TCRdb, which kept in-frame rearrangements only. Such tables lose some clones; where checked, under half of the loss comes from unresolved V genes, and the rest has no known cause. The sample yields 77,000 or so clones; roughly 84% were counted once. Clones ranked in the top ten supply 18% of the sample. The sample taken for sequencing was PBMCs. All receptors derive from an older man in good health and CMV-seropositive.

This chain links TRBV30 with TRBJ2-2; tentatively, D is TRBD2 (6 bases). The V gene's germline CDR1 is GTSNPN and CDR2 SVGIG (reference sequence). V was cut by 8 bases and J by 5 bases, with 12 bases left in between. The CDR3 sequence is 12 residues long. CDR3 in DNA: TGTGCCCGCCTGGGGGGAACCGGGGAGCTGTTTTTT. Encoded protein: CARLGGTGELFF.

This clone was observed a handful of times. This rearrangement joins TRBV10-1 to TRBJ2-5, with 8 bases that match TRBD2. The ends lost 4 bases at V and 2 bases at J; junction bases unmatched: 6. This CDR3 region has 15 residues. CDR1 and CDR2 (germline): WNHNN, SYGVQD (reference sequence). The CDR3, as DNA: TGCGCCAGCAGTGGGGGATCTAGCGGGCAAGAGACCCAGTACTTC. It translates to CASSGGSSGQETQYF.

V usage is TRBV6-6 and J usage is TRBJ1-5; TRBD1 matches at 9 bases. The CDR3 is made up of 14 amino acids. Germline V lookup: CDR1 MNHNY, CDR2 SVGAGI (reference sequence). Losses at the gene ends were 6 bases for V and 3 bases for J; bases not matched to a gene: 3. CDR3 sequence reads: CASSWDRANQPQHF. As DNA, the CDR3 is TGTGCCAGCAGCTGGGACAGGGCCAATCAGCCCCAGCATTTT.

The chain recombines TRBV6-5 with TRBJ2-5; 11 bases agree with TRBD2. Per the germline V gene, CDR1 is MNHEY and CDR2 is SVGAGI. The CDR3 runs 15 residues. J gave up 1 base and V 4 bases, and 2 bases lay outside the gene matches. The CDR3 reads CASSSLAGVQETQYF. The CDR3 DNA sequence: TGTGCCAGCAGTTCACTAGCGGGGGTCCAAGAGACCCAGTACTTC.

The genes are TRBV6-5 and TRBJ2-3; D is unresolved. Trimming cost V 0 bases and J 1 base, with 11 bases left between them. CDR1 is MNHEY, CDR2 SVGAGI, per germline. The CDR3 has 16 amino acids. CDR3 DNA: TGTGCCAGCAGTTACTCTGAAGCGTTGGGCACAGATACGCAGTATTTT. Its protein product is CASSYSEALGTDTQYF.

This clone was seen a handful of times. The V call is TRBV18, the J call TRBJ1-5; tentative D call: TRBD1 (6 bases). The V end was cut by 3 bases, the J end by 7 bases, with 10 bases between. Germline V gene lookup returns CDR1 KGHSH and CDR2 LQKENI. CDR3 length: 13 amino acids. The CDR3 bases are TGTGCCAGCTCACCCCGGCAGGGGCAGCCCCAGCATTTT. It codes for CASSPRQGQPQHF.

This chain links TRBV30 with TRBJ1-3; possibly TRBD1 for D (6 bases). Trimming cost V 5 bases and J 5 bases, with 10 bases left between them. This CDR3 contains 12 residues. Germline values: CDR1 GTSNPN, CDR2 SVGIG (reference sequence). The CDR3 DNA is TGTGCCTGGTCAGGGACAAGAAACACCATATATTTT. Translating it yields CAWSGTRNTIYF.

This chain joins TRBV9 and TRBJ2-1; TRBD2 matches at 8 bases. Trimming at V came to 4 bases and at J to 9 bases, leaving 15 bases not matched to a gene. The CDR3 spans 16 residues. The germline V gene encodes CDR1 SGDLS and CDR2 YYNGEE. CDR3 region: CASSISPLAGMGEQFF. Written as DNA, the CDR3 is TGTGCCAGCAGCATCAGCCCCCTAGCGGGTATGGGTGAGCAGTTCTTC.

The V call is TRBV10-3, the J call TRBJ2-7, with TRBD2 matching 10 bases. The V gene end was trimmed by 10 bases and the J gene end by 2 bases; junction bases not matched to a gene: 8. Germline V gives CDR1 ENHRY, CDR2 SYGVKD. The CDR3 spans 14 residues. The CDR3 is CATRATSGTYEQYF. As DNA, the CDR3 is TGTGCCACCCGGGCTACTAGCGGGACCTACGAGCAGTACTTC.

The chain links TRBV18 to TRBJ1-1, with 9 bases fitting TRBD1. The CDR3 is 15 residues long. Trimming at V came to 1 base and at J to 4 bases, leaving 4 bases not matched to a gene. Germline CDR1 reads KGHSH; CDR2 reads LQKENI. The DNA of the CDR3 is TGTGCCAGCTCACCACAGGGACAGGGAGTCACTGAAGCTTTCTTT. This encodes CASSPQGQGVTEAFF.

The V call is TRBV6-4, the J call TRBJ1-4; 7 bases match TRBD1. After removal of 2 bases from V and 6 bases from J, the junction contained 6 bases not matched to a gene. This CDR3 contains 15 residues. From germline, CDR1 is MRHNA and CDR2 SNTAGT. CDR3 protein: CASSDKRRGDEKLFF. The CDR3 DNA reads TGTGCCAGCAGTGACAAGCGCAGGGGGGATGAAAAACTGTTTTTT.

This chain uses TRBV4-1 with TRBJ2-1, with a weak D call TRBD1 (5 bases). The V and J ends lost 2 bases and 2 bases respectively, with 16 bases between them. Per germline, CDR1 MGHRA and CDR2 YSYEKL. This CDR3 region has 17 residues. CDR3 DNA: TGCGCCAGCAGCCAACAAACTTCAGGGCCCCCCTACAATGAGCAGTTCTTC. It is translated as CASSQQTSGPPYNEQFF.

This chain uses TRBV14 with TRBJ2-1, with TRBD2 identical over 12 bases. The length of the CDR3 is 15 residues. Germline V gene data show CDR1 as SGHDN and CDR2 as FVKESK. V was pared by 4 bases and J by 8 bases, with 6 bases of the junction left unmatched. Here the CDR3 reads CASSRGLAGRYEQFF. The CDR3 nucleotides are TGTGCCAGCAGCCGAGGACTAGCGGGGCGGTATGAGCAGTTCTTC.

This clone showed up just once. The genes are TRBV7-8 and TRBJ2-3; D gene uncertain. The CDR3 has 14 amino acids. The ends were cut back, 1 base at V and 3 bases at J, with 8 bases in the middle. Germline V gene data show CDR1 as SGHVS and CDR2 as FQNEAQ. CDR3 coding DNA: TGTGCCAGCAGCTTAGGTTGGCTGACAGATACGCAGTATTTT. This gives the protein CASSLGWLTDTQYF.

The chain recombines TRBV6-5 with TRBJ1-4; a possible D gene is TRBD1 (6 bases). V lost 7 bases to trimming and J lost 4 bases, with 16 bases between them. The CDR3 totals 15 residues. Germline values: CDR1 MNHEY, CDR2 SVGAGI. CDR3 amino acids: CASKGGGQNNEKLFF. As DNA, the CDR3 is TGTGCCAGCAAGGGAGGGGGGCAGAATAATGAAAAACTGTTTTTT.

The chain joins TRBV2 to TRBJ2-7; D is perhaps TRBD1 (5 bases). This CDR3 is 16 amino acids long. Between the trimmed V and J ends, which lost 4 bases and 2 bases, there was a span of 18 bases. CDR1 is SNHLY, CDR2 FYNNEI, per germline. CDR3 region: CASSGSSTAYPYEQYF. In DNA form, the CDR3 reads TGTGCCAGCAGTGGTTCGTCGACAGCCTATCCCTACGAGCAGTACTTC.

The chain has TRBV7-8 and TRBJ2-7, with TRBD2 matching 9 bases. CDR1 and CDR2 from the germline V gene are SGHVS and FQNEAQ. This CDR3 has 15 amino acids. The V gene end was trimmed by 4 bases and the J gene end by 2 bases; junction bases not matched to a gene: 6. The CDR3 reads CASSWASGIPYEQYF. Here the CDR3 DNA reads TGTGCCAGCAGCTGGGCTAGCGGGATTCCCTACGAGCAGTACTTC.